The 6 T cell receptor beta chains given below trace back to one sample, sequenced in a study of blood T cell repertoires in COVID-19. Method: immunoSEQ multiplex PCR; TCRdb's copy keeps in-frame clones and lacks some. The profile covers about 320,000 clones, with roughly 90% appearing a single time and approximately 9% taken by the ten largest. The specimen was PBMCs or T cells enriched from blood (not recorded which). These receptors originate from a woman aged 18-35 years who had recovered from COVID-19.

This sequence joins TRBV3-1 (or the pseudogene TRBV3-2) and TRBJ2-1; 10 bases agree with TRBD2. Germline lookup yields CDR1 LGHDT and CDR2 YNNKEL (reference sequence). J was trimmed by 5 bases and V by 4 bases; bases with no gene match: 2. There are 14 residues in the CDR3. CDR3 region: CASSLAGGDNEQFF. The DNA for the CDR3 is TGTGCCAGCAGCCTAGCGGGGGGTGACAATGAGCAGTTCTTC.

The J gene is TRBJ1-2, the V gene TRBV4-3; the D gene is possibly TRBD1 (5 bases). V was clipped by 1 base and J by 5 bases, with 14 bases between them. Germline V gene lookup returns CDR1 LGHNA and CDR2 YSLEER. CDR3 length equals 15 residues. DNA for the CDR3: TGCGCCAGCAGCCAAGCGGGAGGGGACTTTTATGGCTACACCTTC. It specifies CASSQAGGDFYGYTF.

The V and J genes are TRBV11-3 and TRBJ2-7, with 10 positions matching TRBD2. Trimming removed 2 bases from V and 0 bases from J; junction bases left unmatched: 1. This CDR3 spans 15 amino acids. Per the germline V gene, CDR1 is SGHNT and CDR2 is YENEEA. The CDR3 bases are TGTGCCAGCAGCTTATCTAGCGGGAGCTCCTACGAGCAGTACTTC. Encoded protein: CASSLSSGSSYEQYF.

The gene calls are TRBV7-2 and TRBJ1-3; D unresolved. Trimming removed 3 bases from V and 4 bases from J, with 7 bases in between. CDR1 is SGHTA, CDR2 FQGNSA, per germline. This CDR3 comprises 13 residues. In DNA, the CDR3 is TGTGCCAGCAGCTTCGGGGTGGGAAACACCATATATTTT. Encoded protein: CASSFGVGNTIYF.

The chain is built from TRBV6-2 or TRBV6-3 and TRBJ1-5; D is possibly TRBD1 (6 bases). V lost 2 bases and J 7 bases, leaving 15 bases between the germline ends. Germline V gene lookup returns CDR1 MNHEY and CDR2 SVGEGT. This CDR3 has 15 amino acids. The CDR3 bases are TGTGCCAGCAGTTACCAGGACAGATCTCGGCAGCCCCAGCATTTT. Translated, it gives CASSYQDRSRQPQHF.

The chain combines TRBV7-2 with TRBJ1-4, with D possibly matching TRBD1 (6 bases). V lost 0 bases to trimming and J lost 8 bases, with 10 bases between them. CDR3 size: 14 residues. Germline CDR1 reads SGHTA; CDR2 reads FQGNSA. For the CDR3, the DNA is TGTGCCAGCAGCTTAGCGGGAGGGGGGGAAAAACTGTTTTTT. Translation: CASSLAGGGEKLFF.